This T cell receptor (beta chain) was sequenced in a study of blood T cell repertoires in COVID-19. Background on the study: Sites across the United States, Italy and Spain contributed samples from acute and convalescent COVID-19. PBMCs, B-cell-depleted T cells, or T cells were the source of the cDNA or gDNA that made up the material.

Trimming took 6 bases from V and 5 from J; bases not matched to a gene: 11. This CDR3 spans 15 amino acids. Per germline, CDR1 MNHNS and CDR2 SASEGT. In the original analysis: Nucleated cell counts were estimated from reference gene primer amplification. Assay used: immunoSEQ multiplex PCR; TCRdb lists only in-frame clones, some missing. That table supplies the V and J calls and clone size; D and trimming were determined from the DNA. Of about 250,000 clones detected, 84% appear once; the ten largest clones hold 3.5% to 4.5%. Sequencing input: peripheral blood. The origin of this receptor is a man between 50 and 59 years old with acute or convalescent COVID-19. This chain links TRBV6-1 with TRBJ2-5; TRBD1 agrees at 8 bases. CDR3 region: CASRDGAGGLETQYF. The CDR3 DNA sequence: TGTGCCAGCAGAGACGGCGCAGGGGGCCTGGAGACCCAGTACTTC.